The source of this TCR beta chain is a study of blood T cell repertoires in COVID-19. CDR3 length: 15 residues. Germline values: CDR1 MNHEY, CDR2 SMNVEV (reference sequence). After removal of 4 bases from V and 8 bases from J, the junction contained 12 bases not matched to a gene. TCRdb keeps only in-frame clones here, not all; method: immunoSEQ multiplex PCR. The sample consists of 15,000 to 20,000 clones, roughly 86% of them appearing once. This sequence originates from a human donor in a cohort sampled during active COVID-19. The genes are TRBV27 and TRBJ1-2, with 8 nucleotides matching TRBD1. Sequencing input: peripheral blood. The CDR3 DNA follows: TGTGCCAGCAGTTACCACAGGGGGGGTGGAGAAGGCTACACCTTC. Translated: CASSYHRGGGEGYTF.